This entry concerns a single T cell receptor (beta chain). What antigen it recognizes has not been identified. No base qualities exist here, and no much larger clone lies one base off it. These data are taken from a study of shared clonotypes between healthy human individuals (dated by TCRdb to about 2020). Regarding the complete study: Two women and a few men aged 18 to 49 years were included in the cohort. Each donor's leukapheresis produced roughly between roughly 0.9 and 9 billion PBMCs. For each donor, CD4 naive and CD4 memory were each run on three plates, CD8 naive on two plates, and CD8 memory on one plate. To increase sequencing depth and limit assay-specific biases, different laboratories used diverse techniques to prepare libraries and sequence TCR repertoires. To estimate repertoire size and how much clonotypes are shared between individuals, the study performed deep sequencing of blood TCR repertoires from roughly five healthy adults. Broader findings and caveats from the paper: Compared with non-shared clonotypes, the clonotypes found in all four sorted-subset donors had higher generation probabilities. Across four donors, about 5% of naive CD4, roughly 3.5% of naive CD8, under 2.5% of memory CD4, and under 0.45% of memory CD8 clonotypes were shared. Pairwise subsampling led to the expectation that sequencing depth would affect the degree of clonotype sharing among donors. Even with the large sequencing depth, rarefaction of the sorted-subset datasets indicated that sequencing was incomplete. Naive subsets generally had larger estimated clonotype richness than memory subsets. Because the study included only a small number of donors, the genetic and exposure-history diversity represented was limited. Only blood was sampled, and tissue TCR repertoires likely differ from those in blood.

TCR CDR3 regions were amplified from genomic DNA by multiplex PCR using the deep immunoSEQ assay. Extracted genomic DNA from each cell subset was spread evenly across all wells of several immunoSEQ 96-well plates, with each plate serving as a replicate. Each replicate PCR for sorted subsets received roughly 200 ng genomic DNA, equal to tens of thousands of T cell genomes. Purified libraries were quantified with a Qubit 3.0 fluorometer, sized on a Bioanalyzer 2100, and re-quantified with the KAPA Library Quantification kit. Each immunoSEQ 96-well plate was sequenced on its own single-read 150-cycle Illumina NextSeq 550 flow cell. Under the source paper's analysis protocol: The immunoSEQ output contained only junctional sequences without quality scores, so filtering could not match that applied to full-length reads. To assign V/J genes and CDR3, sequences were annotated against IMGT germline references using PyIR, a Python wrapper for IgBLAST v1.9. Any read was removed if the V/J assignment was weak (E-value above 1e-6), the CDR3 was missing, or the read contained stop codons, out-of-frame junctions, or ambiguous translated residues. V3J clonotypes were defined by identical inferred V gene, J gene, and CDR3 amino acid sequence. Percentage overlap between repertoires was computed as shared unique clonotypes divided by the size of the smaller repertoire. RTK rarefaction, the Chao1 estimator, and Recon v2.1 estimates of unobserved clonotypes were used to assess repertoire richness. Generation probabilities for all TCRbeta clonotypes obtained by the gDNA method from a handful of donors were computed using OLGA. In its TCRdb copy, this immuneACCESS table keeps in-frame sequences only and misses some clones. Where compared with another copy, unresolved V genes explain less than half of these, and the others have no known cause. V, J and clone size reflect that table, while D and trimming were determined from the DNA. This sample gives around 1.6 million clones in total; around 98% of them show up just once. Jointly, the top ten make up roughly 0.45% of the sample.

The donors were healthy, HIV-negative adults who had no recently reported acute infections or vaccinations. Every donor was a Caucasian adult residing in Nashville, Tennessee, USA. CD4+ T cells were enriched through magnetic negative selection, after which naive cells were positively selected on CD45RA and the remaining negative fraction served as the memory subset. Blood was obtained by leukapheresis, after which PBMCs were separated by Ficoll-Histopaque density gradient centrifugation and cryopreserved in liquid nitrogen vapor phase. Purity and quantity of every magnetically sorted T cell population were checked by analytical flow cytometry. From each sorted fraction, genomic DNA was isolated and quantified by UV absorbance on a Nanodrop 2000c. Source material: naive CD4+ T cells sorted from blood. Read against the paper, the sample's cell subset or site label means: CD45RA+ positively selected. This receptor was taken from a young man in good health.

The DNA is TGTGCCAGCAAACGGCTTAATCAGGATGAAAAACTGTTTTTT. Its translation reads: CASKRLNQDEKLFF. The sequence links TRBV6-1 to TRBJ1-4, with an unclear D gene assignment. V is clipped by 7 bases and J by 6 bases, and the sequence between their germline boundaries is 15 bases long. CDR1 and CDR2 are read off the germline V gene as MNHNS and SASEGT. Taken from cysteine to phenylalanine, the CDR3 has 14 residues. The retained sequence is limited to the CDR3, 42 bases, with the frame set at the first base.